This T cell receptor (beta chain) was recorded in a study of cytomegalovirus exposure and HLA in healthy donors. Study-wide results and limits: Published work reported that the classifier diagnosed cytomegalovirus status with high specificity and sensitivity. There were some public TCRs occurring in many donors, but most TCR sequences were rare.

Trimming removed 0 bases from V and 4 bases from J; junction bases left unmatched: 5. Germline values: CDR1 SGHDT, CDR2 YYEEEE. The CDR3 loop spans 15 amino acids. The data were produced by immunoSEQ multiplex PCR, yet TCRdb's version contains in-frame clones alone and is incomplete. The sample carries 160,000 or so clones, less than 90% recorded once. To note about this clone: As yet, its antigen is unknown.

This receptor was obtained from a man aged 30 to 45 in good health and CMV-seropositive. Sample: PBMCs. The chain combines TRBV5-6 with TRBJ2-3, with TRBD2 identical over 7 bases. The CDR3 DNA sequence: TGTGCCAGCAGCTTGGGCGGGAGTTACGCAGATACGCAGTATTTT. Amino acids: CASSLGGSYADTQYF. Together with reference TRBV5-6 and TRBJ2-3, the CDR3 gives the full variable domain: DAGVTQSPTHLIKTRGQQVTLRCSPKSGHDTVSWYQQALGQGPQFIFQYYEEEERQRGNFPDRFSGHQFPNYSSELNVNALLLGDSALYLCASSLGGSYADTQYFGPGTRLTVL.